Detailed here is one T cell receptor (beta chain). The antigen it binds to is not known. Qualities for individual bases were not recorded, and no much larger clone is one base off. This entry is derived from a study of coeliac disease (dated by TCRdb to 2022 to 2024). With regard to the full study: Small intestinal lymphocyte fractions from coeliac and non-coeliac patients were analysed in the study using next-generation sequencing of rearranged TRB and TRG CDR3 regions. A total of roughly 30 patients took part in the full study: about 22 had serologically confirmed coeliac disease and 8 were controls with non-small intestinal disorders. TRB sequencing succeeded for samples from 27 to 35 subjects, including roughly 25 paired bulk unsorted intraepithelial and lamina propria cell samples. The study set out to describe the TR repertoires of small intestinal T cells in active coeliac disease, refractory type I coeliac disease, and coeliac disease treated with a gluten-free diet.

Cells were frozen in aliquots of 400,000 to 500,000 in DMSO/FBS in liquid nitrogen, and a single aliquot from each fraction was used for sequencing. All 30 patients in the study underwent endoscopy and small intestinal biopsy. Lamina propria cells were released by collagenase digestion of the biopsy tissue remaining after intraepithelial cell isolation. Genomic DNA was extracted from frozen unsorted cell fractions with the Qiagen DNeasy blood extraction kit. The library was obtained by the immunoSEQ multiplex PCR assay. The TR loci underwent multiplexed PCR amplification, with J gene segments targeted by reverse primers and V gene segments targeted by forward primers. Amplified CDR3 regions were sequenced on the Illumina HiSeq System. On the study's bioinformatics: To strip out PCR and sequencing errors and collapse the data into unique sequences, a nearest-neighbour algorithm merged closely related reads. Each repertoire was summarised by clonality and by T cell density, with T cell density defined as TR molecules per amount of genomic DNA input. CDR3 amino acid sequences present in at least 80% of unsorted samples were defined as public TRs and were then tested for differential abundance between coeliac and control samples. Every lamina propria sample was searched for matches to a list of under 250 published gliadin-specific TRB sequences. Kruskal-Wallis tests followed by Dunn post-tests were used to test for differences in clonality and density between disease groups. The immuneACCESS repertoire file appears here via TCRdb, limited to in-frame rearrangements. These files lack a portion of the clones; in checked studies, under half of the deficit traces to unresolved V genes, and the cause of the others is not known. For V, J and clone size, that table is used; D and trimming come from the DNA. This sample holds approximately 4,400 clones; around 60% were observed only once. The ten largest clones add up to roughly 25% of the sample.

Summary of the overall study and its limitations: In the authors' view, the approach was unsuitable for unbiased detection of gliadin-specific T cells, since gliadin-specific T cells are scarce and rarely shared between patients. Published gliadin-specific TRB sequences were found in about 50% of the 18 coeliac lamina propria samples but in only 1 of 6 controls. Active coeliac intraepithelial and lamina propria samples had lower TRB and TRG repertoire clonality than controls, suggesting that diverse T cells were recruited. For the most part, TRB repertoires were private, with most amino acid sequences found in only one sample, and V-gene usage showed no significant difference across disease groups. Cross-contamination between compartments was possible, because separating intraepithelial cells from lamina propria cells did not produce high-purity fractions.

Sequenced material: lymphocytes from the gut lamina propria. The label giving this sample's cell subset or site can be read as: lamina propria cell (LPC) fraction of small intestinal biopsy. This receptor was obtained from a young woman without celiac disease.

The CDR3 protein: CAWSPPGADRGGTDTQYF. The DNA sequence follows: TGTGCCTGGAGTCCCCCCGGGGCGGACAGGGGCGGCACAGATACGCAGTATTTT. The sequence joins TRBV30 to TRBJ2-3; 9 junctional bases match TRBD1. V lost 2 bases and J lost 1 base, and the count of bases not matched to a germline gene is 13. The CDR3 holds 18 amino acids from the cysteine to the phenylalanine. Only the CDR3 part of the read is kept: 54 bases, read in frame from the first base. CDR1 and CDR2 (GTSNPN, SVGIG) derive from the germline V gene (reference sequence).